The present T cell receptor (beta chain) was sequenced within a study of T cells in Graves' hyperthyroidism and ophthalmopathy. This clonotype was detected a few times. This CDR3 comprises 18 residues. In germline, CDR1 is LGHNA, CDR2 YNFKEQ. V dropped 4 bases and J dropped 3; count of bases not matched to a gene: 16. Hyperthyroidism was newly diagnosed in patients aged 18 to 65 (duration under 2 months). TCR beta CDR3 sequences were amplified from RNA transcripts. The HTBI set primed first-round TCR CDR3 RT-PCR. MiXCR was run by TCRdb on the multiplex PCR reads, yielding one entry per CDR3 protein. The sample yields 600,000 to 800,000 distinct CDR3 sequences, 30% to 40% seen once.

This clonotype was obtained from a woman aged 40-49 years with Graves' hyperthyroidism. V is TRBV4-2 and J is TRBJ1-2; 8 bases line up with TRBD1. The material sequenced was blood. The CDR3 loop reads CASSRDRPGQGEYYGYTF. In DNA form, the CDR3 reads TGTGCCAGCAGCCGCGATCGACCTGGACAGGGAGAGTACTATGGCTACACCTTC.